The next 4 T cell receptor beta chains were all read from a single sample in a study of spatial heterogeneity in lung cancer. Specified time point: sample taken at primary tumor resection. TCRdb passed the 5' RACE reads through MiXCR, listing each CDR3 protein once. The table has 20,000 to 25,000 distinct CDR3 sequences, roughly 7% seen once; the top ten hold 13% to 15%. Sequenced material: PBMCs, taken at surgery. Source of these receptors: a male donor with early-stage non-small cell lung cancer.

This clonotype appeared a few times. The V call is TRBV27, the J call TRBJ2-2; D is undetermined. The CDR3 consists of 14 residues. Between the trimmed V and J ends, which lost 7 bases and 2 bases, there was a span of 11 bases. Germline V gene sequence: CDR1 MNHEY, CDR2 SMNVEV (reference sequence). Here the CDR3 DNA reads TGTGCCAGCACGCACTCGACAAACACCGGGGAGCTGTTTTTT. Its translation is CASTHSTNTGELFF.

This clonotype has a count of ten or more. The chain combines TRBV11-2 with TRBJ2-5, with TRBD2 identical over 11 bases. The trim removed 4 bases at V and 4 bases at J, leaving 5 bases unmatched. This CDR3 spans 15 amino acids. Germline lookup yields CDR1 SGHAT and CDR2 FQNNGV. CDR3 in DNA: TGTGCCAGCAGCTCGACTAGCGGGGCCCGAGAGACCCAGTACTTC. Translated: CASSSTSGARETQYF.

This clonotype was observed at least ten times. The rearrangement links TRBV4-1 to TRBJ1-5; the D is unclear. Germline-derived CDR1 and CDR2 are MGHRA and YSYEKL. V was shortened by 0 bases and J by 7 bases, with 13 bases between the two germline ends. The CDR3 is 15 amino acids. CDR3 nucleotides: TGCGCCAGCAGCCAAGATCACGCGCTAGGGCAGCCCCAGCATTTT. It specifies CASSQDHALGQPQHF.

Ten or more counts support this clonotype. CDR3 DNA: TGTGCCAGCAGTAATCAGGCCTATAATTCACCCCTCCACTTT. This gives the protein CASSNQAYNSPLHF. This sequence joins TRBV2 and TRBJ1-6; D uncertain. Per germline, CDR1 SNHLY and CDR2 FYNNEI. Trimming took off 5 bases at V and 2 bases at J, with 7 bases between the two ends. The CDR3 extends over 14 amino acids.